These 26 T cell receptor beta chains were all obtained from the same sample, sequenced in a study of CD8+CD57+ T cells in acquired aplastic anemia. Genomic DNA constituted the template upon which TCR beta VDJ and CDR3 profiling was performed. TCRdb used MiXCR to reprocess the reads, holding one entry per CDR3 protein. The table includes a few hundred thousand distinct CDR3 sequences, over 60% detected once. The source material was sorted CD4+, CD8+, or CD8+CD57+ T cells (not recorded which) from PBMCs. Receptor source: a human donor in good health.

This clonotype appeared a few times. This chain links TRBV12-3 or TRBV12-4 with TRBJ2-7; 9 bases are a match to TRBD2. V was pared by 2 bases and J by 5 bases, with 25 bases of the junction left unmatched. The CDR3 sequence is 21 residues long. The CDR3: CASSLSPSLSYGTSISNEQYF. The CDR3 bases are TGTGCCAGCAGTTTATCTCCTTCTCTATCGTACGGGACTAGCATTAGCAACGAGCAGTACTTC.

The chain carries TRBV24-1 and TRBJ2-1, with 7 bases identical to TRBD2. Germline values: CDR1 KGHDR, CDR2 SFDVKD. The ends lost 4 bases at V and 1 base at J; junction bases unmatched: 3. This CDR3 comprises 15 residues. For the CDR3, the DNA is TGTGCCACCAGTGACCTGGGACTATCCTACAATGAGCAGTTCTTC. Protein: CATSDLGLSYNEQFF.

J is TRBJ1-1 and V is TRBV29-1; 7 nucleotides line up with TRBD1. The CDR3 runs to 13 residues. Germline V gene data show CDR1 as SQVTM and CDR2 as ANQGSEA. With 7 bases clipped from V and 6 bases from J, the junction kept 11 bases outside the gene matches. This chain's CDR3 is CSADGQVQAEAFF. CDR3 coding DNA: TGCAGCGCCGACGGACAGGTTCAGGCTGAAGCTTTCTTT.

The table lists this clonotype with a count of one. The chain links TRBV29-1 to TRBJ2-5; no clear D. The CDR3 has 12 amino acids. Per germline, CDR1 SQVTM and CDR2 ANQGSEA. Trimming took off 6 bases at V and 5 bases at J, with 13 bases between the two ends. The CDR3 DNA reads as TGCAGCGTGAGGACGGTGGGCGAGACCCAGTACTTC. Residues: CSVRTVGETQYF.

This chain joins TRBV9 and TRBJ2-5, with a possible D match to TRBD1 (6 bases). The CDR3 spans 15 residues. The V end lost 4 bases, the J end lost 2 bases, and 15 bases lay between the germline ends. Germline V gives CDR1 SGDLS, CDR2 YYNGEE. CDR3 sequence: CASSPQTGTQETQYF. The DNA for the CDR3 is TGTGCCAGCAGCCCCCAGACAGGTACACAAGAGACCCAGTACTTC.

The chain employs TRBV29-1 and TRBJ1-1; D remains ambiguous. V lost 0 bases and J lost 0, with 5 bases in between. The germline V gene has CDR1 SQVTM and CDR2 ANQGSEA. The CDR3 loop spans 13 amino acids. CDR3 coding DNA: TGCAGCGTTGAAGAGAACCTGAACACTGAAGCTTTCTTT. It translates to CSVEENLNTEAFF.

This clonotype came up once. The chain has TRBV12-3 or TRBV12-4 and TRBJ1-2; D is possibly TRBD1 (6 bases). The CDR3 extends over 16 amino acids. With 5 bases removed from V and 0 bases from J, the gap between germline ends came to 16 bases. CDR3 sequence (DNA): TGTGCCAGCAGTCCAAGGACAGTCAAAGCTAACTATGGCTACACCTTC. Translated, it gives CASSPRTVKANYGYTF.

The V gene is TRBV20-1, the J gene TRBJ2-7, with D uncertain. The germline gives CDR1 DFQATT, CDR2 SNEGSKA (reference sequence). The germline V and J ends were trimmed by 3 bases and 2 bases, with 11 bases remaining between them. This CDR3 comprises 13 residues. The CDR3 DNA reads TGCAGTGCTAGGGAGACCGGGCCCTACGAGCAGTACTTC. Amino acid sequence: CSARETGPYEQYF.

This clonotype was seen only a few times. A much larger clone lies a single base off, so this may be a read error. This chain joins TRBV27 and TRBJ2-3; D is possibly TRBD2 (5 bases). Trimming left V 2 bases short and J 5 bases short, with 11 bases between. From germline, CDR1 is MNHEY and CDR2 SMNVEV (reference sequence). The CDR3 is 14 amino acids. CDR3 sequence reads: CASSLAGRGDTQYF. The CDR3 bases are TGTGCCAGCAGTTTAGCTGGCCGGGGAGATACGCAGTATTTT.

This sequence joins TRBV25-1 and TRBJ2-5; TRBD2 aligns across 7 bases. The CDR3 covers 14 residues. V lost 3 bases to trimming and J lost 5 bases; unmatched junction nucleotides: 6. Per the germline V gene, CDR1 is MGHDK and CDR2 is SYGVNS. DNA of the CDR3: TGTGCCAGCAGTGAGGGGGGAGGGGCCGAGACCCAGTACTTC. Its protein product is CASSEGGGAETQYF.

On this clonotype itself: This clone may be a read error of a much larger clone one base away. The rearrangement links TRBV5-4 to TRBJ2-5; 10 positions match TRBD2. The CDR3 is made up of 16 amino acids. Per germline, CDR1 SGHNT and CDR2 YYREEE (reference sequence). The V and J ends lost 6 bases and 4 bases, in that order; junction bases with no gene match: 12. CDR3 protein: CASTFSSGRTRETQYF. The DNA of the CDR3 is TGTGCCAGCACCTTCTCTAGCGGGAGAACCCGAGAGACCCAGTACTTC.

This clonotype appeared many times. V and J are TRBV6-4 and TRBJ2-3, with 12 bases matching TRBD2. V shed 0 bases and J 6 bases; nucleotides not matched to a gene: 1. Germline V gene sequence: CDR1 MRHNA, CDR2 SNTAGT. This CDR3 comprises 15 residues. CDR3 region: CASSDSTSGGDTQYF. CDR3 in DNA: TGTGCCAGCAGTGACTCGACTAGCGGGGGCGATACGCAGTATTTT.

The CDR3 reads CASSSAFTGTSPYNEQFF. The CDR3 coding sequence is TGTGCCAGCAGTTCCGCCTTTACCGGGACGAGCCCCTACAATGAGCAGTTCTTC. The chain uses TRBV2 and TRBJ2-1; D tentatively reads TRBD1 or TRBD2 (5 bases each). The CDR3 consists of 18 residues. The V gene lost 5 bases and the J gene lost 2 bases, with 22 bases spanning the gap. The germline gives CDR1 SNHLY, CDR2 FYNNEI.

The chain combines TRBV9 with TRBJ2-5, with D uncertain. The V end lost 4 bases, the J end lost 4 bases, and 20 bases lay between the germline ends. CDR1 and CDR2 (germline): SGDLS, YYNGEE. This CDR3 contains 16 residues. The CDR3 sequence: CASSPHLDIGPETQYF. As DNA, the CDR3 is TGTGCCAGCAGCCCACACCTTGACATCGGGCCAGAGACCCAGTACTTC.

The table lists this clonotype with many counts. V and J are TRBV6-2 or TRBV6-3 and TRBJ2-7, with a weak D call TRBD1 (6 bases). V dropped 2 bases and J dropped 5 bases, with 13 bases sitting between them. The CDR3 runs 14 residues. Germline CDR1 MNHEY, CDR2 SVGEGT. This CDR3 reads CASSYDLQGHEQYF. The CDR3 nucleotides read TGTGCCAGCAGTTACGACCTACAGGGCCACGAGCAGTACTTC.

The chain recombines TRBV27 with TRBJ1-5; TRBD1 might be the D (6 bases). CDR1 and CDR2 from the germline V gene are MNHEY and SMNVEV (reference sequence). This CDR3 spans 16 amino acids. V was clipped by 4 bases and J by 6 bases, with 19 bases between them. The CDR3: CASSSLGGGQGQPQHF. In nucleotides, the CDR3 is TGTGCCAGCAGTTCTCTCGGGGGGGGGCAAGGTCAGCCCCAGCATTTT.

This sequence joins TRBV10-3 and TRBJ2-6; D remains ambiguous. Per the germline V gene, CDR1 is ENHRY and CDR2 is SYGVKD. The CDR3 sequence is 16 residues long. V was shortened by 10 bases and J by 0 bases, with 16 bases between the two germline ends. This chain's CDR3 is CASSHERISGANVLTF. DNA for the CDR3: TGTGCCAGCAGCCATGAGAGAATCTCTGGGGCCAACGTCCTGACTTTC.

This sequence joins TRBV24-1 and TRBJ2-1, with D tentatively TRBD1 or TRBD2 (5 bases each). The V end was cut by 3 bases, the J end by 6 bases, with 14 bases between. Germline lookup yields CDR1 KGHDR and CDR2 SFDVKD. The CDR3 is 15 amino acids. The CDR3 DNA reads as TGTGCCACCAGTGATATTGGGGCAGGGACCAATGAGCAGTTCTTC. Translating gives CATSDIGAGTNEQFF.

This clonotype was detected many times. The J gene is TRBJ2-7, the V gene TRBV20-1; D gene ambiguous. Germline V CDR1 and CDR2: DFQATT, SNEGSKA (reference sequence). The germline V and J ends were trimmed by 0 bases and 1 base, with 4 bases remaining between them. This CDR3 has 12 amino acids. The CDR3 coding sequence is TGCAGTGCTAGAGAGGGATCCTACGAGCAGTACTTC. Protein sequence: CSAREGSYEQYF.

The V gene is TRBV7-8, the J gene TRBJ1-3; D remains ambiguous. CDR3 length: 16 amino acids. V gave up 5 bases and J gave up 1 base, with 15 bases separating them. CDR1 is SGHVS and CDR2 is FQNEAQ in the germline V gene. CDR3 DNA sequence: TGTGCCAGCAGCCGCTCAGGCCGTGGGTCTGGAAACACCATATATTTT. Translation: CASSRSGRGSGNTIYF.

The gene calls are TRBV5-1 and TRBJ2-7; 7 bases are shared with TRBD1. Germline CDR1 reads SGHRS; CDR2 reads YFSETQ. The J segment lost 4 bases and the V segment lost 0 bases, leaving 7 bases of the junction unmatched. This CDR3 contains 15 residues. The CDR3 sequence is CASSLVYRGRYEQYF. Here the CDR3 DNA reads TGCGCCAGCAGCTTGGTTTATAGGGGGCGGTACGAGCAGTACTTC.

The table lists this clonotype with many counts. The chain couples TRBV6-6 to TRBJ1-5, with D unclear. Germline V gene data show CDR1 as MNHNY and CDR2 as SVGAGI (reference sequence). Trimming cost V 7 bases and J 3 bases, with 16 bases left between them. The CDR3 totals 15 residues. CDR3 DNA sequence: TGTGCCAGCACCCAACCGACTGCTTACAATCAGCCCCAGCATTTT. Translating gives CASTQPTAYNQPQHF.

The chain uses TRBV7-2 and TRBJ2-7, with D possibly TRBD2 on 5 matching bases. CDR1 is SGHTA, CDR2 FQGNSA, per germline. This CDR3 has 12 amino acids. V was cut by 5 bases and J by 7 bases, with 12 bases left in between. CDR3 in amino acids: CASSHTTGEQYF. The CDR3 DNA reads TGTGCCAGCAGCCATACAACGGGAGAGCAGTACTTC.

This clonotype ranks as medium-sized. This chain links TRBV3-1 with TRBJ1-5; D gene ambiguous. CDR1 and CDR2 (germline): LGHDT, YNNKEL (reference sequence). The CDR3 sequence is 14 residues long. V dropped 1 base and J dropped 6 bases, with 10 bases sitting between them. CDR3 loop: CASSQVEGSQPQHF. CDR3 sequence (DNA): TGTGCCAGCAGCCAAGTTGAGGGATCTCAGCCCCAGCATTTT. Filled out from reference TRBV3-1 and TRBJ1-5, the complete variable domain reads DTAVSQTPKYLVTQMGNDKSIKCEQNLGHDTMYWYKQDSKKFLKIMFSYNNKELIINETVPNRFSPKSPDKAHLNLHINSLELGDSAVYFCASSQVEGSQPQHFGDGTRLSIL.

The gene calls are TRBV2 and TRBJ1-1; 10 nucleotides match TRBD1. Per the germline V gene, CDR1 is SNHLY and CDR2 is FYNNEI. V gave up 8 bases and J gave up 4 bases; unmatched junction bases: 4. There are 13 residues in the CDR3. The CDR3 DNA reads TGTGCCAGCGACCGGGACAGGGGCACTGAAGCTTTCTTT. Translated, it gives CASDRDRGTEAFF.

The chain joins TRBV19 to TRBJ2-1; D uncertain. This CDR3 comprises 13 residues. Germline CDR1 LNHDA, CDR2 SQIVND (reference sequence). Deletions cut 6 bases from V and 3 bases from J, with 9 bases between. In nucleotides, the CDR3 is TGTGCCAGTAGCCGGAAGTTCTACAATGAGCAGTTCTTC. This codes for CASSRKFYNEQFF.